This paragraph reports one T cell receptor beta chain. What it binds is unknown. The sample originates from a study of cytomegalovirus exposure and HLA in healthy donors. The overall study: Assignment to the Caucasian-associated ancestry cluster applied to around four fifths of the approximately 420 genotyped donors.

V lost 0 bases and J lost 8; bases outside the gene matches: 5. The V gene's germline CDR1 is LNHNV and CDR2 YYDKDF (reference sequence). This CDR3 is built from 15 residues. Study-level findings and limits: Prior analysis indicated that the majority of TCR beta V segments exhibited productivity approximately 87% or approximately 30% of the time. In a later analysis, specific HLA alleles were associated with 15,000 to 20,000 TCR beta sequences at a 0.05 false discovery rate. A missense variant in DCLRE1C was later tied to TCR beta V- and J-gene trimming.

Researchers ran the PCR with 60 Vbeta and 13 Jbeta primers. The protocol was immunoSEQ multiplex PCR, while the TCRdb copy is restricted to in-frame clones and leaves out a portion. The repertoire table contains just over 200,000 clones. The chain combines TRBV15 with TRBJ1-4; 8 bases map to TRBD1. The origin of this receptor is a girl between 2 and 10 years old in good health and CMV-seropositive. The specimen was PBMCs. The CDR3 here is CATSRERTGLEKLFF. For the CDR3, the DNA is TGTGCCACCAGCAGAGAGAGGACAGGGCTCGAAAAACTGTTTTTT.